A selection of T cell receptor beta chains follows, all from one sample in a study of blood T cell repertoires in COVID-19. Repertoires were generated with immunoSEQ multiplex PCR, while TCRdb's copy carries only in-frame clones and drops some. The table shows a few hundred thousand clones, with roughly 80% occurring only once. Source material: peripheral blood. These receptors originate from a woman between 18 and 29 years old with acute or convalescent COVID-19. CDR3s include the opening cysteine and the closing phenylalanine or tryptophan. Size values are once, few and many counts, or a class for expanded clones, and some rows have none.

clone size: -; V gene: TRBV5-1; CDR3 length: 14; J gene: TRBJ2-3; CDR3 protein: CASSLGQATDTQYF
clone size: -; V gene: TRBV9; CDR3 length: 18; J gene: TRBJ2-3; CDR3 protein: CASSPLGVLGGFPDTQYF
clone size: few; V gene: TRBV24-1; CDR3 length: 15; J gene: TRBJ2-1; CDR3 protein: CATSETGTGGHEQFF
clone size: -; V gene: TRBV27; CDR3 length: 15; J gene: TRBJ2-5; CDR3 protein: CASSLWQGHQETQYF
clone size: few; V gene: TRBV5-1; CDR3 length: 15; J gene: TRBJ1-4; CDR3 protein: CASSQQGQGGEKLFF
clone size: once; V gene: TRBV13; CDR3 length: 13; J gene: TRBJ2-1; CDR3 protein: CASSREGRNEQFF
clone size: few; V gene: TRBV5-8; CDR3 length: 14; J gene: TRBJ2-7; CDR3 protein: CASSLIPGRYEQYF
clone size: few; V gene: TRBV28; CDR3 length: 16; J gene: TRBJ1-6; CDR3 protein: CASNQDRLSDNSPLHF
clone size: -; V gene: TRBV6-5; CDR3 length: 14; J gene: TRBJ1-2; CDR3 protein: CASSSNQGGRPDTF
clone size: -; V gene: TRBV18; CDR3 length: 15; J gene: TRBJ2-5; CDR3 protein: CASSQKQGSLQTQYF
clone size: -; V gene: TRBV7-3; CDR3 length: 14; J gene: TRBJ2-5; CDR3 protein: CASSATGLGETQYF
clone size: -; V gene: TRBV27; CDR3 length: 13; J gene: TRBJ2-1; CDR3 protein: CASRGTSGNEQFF
clone size: -; V gene: TRBV29-1; CDR3 length: 16; J gene: TRBJ1-1; CDR3 protein: CSVVGGARDRGTEAFF
clone size: -; V gene: TRBV5-1; CDR3 length: 14; J gene: TRBJ2-7; CDR3 protein: CASSSGDRGADQYF
clone size: -; V gene: TRBV12-3/TRBV12-4; CDR3 length: 12; J gene: TRBJ1-1; CDR3 protein: CASLRWNTEAFF
clone size: once; V gene: TRBV27; CDR3 length: 14; J gene: TRBJ1-1; CDR3 protein: CASTLAVGDTEAFF
clone size: -; V gene: TRBV3-1/TRBV3-2; CDR3 length: 15; J gene: TRBJ1-2; CDR3 protein: CASSQAMVGSYGYTF
clone size: -; V gene: TRBV18; CDR3 length: 14; J gene: TRBJ1-6; CDR3 protein: CASSQTGFDSPLHF
clone size: -; V gene: TRBV10-3; CDR3 length: 18; J gene: TRBJ2-2; CDR3 protein: CAISEGLAGGPGTGELFF
clone size: -; V gene: TRBV28; CDR3 length: 17; J gene: TRBJ2-1; CDR3 protein: CASSPSGLAGENNEQFF
clone size: -; V gene: TRBV12-3/TRBV12-4; CDR3 length: 13; J gene: TRBJ1-4; CDR3 protein: CASSDTGNEKLFF
clone size: -; V gene: TRBV3-1/TRBV3-2; CDR3 length: 15; J gene: TRBJ1-4; CDR3 protein: CASSPLTGGSEKLFF